This T cell receptor (beta chain) was found in a study of blood T cell repertoires in COVID-19. Study background: T cells, B-cell-depleted T cells, or PBMCs supplied cDNA or gDNA.

As handled by the study authors: Reference gene primer amplification gave estimated nucleated cell counts. Libraries were prepared by immunoSEQ multiplex PCR; TCRdb keeps only in-frame clonotypes and omits some of them. The DNA gave D and trimming, while V, J and clone size come from that table. The sample has tens of thousands of clones; about 88% are singletons. This receptor was taken from a man between 60 and 75 years old with active COVID-19. Sequencing was done on a sample of peripheral blood.

In nucleotides, the CDR3 is TGCGCCAGCAGCTTGGAGGGGTTCCCTTTCTTT. Protein sequence: CASSLEGFPFF. The gene calls are TRBV5-1 and TRBJ1-1; a possible D gene is TRBD1 (5 bases). V was clipped by 0 bases and J by 12 bases, with 9 bases between them. The CDR3 contains 11 residues. Germline CDR1 reads SGHRS; CDR2 reads YFSETQ. Full variable domain (rest looked up from reference TRBV5-1 and TRBJ1-1): KAGVTQTPRYLIKTRGQQVTLSCSPISGHRSVSWYQQTPGQGLQFLFEYFSETQRNKGNFPGRFSGRQFSNSRSEMNVSTLELGDSALYLCASSLEGFPFFGQGTRLTVV.